This T cell receptor (beta chain) appears in the sequencing data of a study of blood T cell repertoires in COVID-19 (dated by TCRdb to about 2020). In the study overall: Samples from collaborators originated in the United States, Italy and Spain and spanned both the acute and convalescent phases of COVID-19. The prospective study material was composed of cDNA or gDNA derived from T cells, B-cell-depleted T cells, or PBMCs. The dataset comprised deeply sampled blood TCRbeta repertoires from subjects exposed to, actively infected with, or recovered from COVID-19. The repertoires were released in a freely available public database meant as a resource for research on the immune response to SARS-CoV-2. The samples were drawn from the first 160 participants of the ongoing ImmuneRACE study and from some 1,300 subjects provided by 6 global collaborators. Sample metadata almost always included a de-identified subject ID, COVID-19 status, age in years and sex. Where HLA class I and class II types were available, the types were taken from metadata supplied by the sample provider, not from assay-based typing.

V and J are truncated by 3 bases and 3 bases respectively, leaving an intervening sequence of 15 bases. From a lookup of the germline V gene (reference sequence), CDR1 and CDR2 are MNHEY and SMNVEV. From the cysteine up to the valine, the CDR3 has a length of 15 residues. The retained sequence is limited to the CDR3, 45 bases, with the frame set at the first base. On this clone itself: Its recognized antigen is unknown. Base quality data are lacking; no much larger clone is found one base away.

TCRbeta CDR3 regions were amplified from genomic DNA by means of the immunoSEQ Assay, a bias-controlled multiplex PCR. Concerning the study's data processing: Within the assay, amplification of reference gene primers was used to estimate how many nucleated cells each sample contained. To quantify the absolute abundance of each unique TCRbeta CDR3 rearrangement, sequence reads were collapsed and filtered. For each sample, productive Simpson clonality was calculated as the square root of Simpson's diversity index over productive rearrangements. TCRdb took over this immuneACCESS table, retaining in-frame rearrangements with V and J assigned. Such tables are incomplete; in checked studies, under half of the missing clones stem from an unresolved V gene, and the remainder is unexplained. V and J calls and clone size are those listed in that table; D and trimming were worked out from the DNA. The sample includes roughly 250,000 clones, with approximately 89% observed a single time. Clones ranked in the top ten supply about 3.1% of the sample.

What the work shows at the level of the full study, not this receptor alone: The quantity of clinical and demographic metadata differed by source and by participant and was supplied without curation.

In the prospective study, participants were about 18 to 95 years old, resided in about two dozen geographic areas of the United States, and were enrolled through a virtual design. In the prospective study, participants were assigned to cohorts based on the clinical history participants reported in a screening survey and a study questionnaire. Exposed participants were defined as having been in contact with someone with a PCR-confirmed or clinician-diagnosed COVID-19 case within 2 weeks of study entry. In the prospective study, mobile phlebotomists collected whole blood, serum and a nasopharyngeal or oropharyngeal swab from each participant. Additional blood draws and questionnaires over an approximately two-month period could optionally be provided by prospective study participants. Prospective study blood samples were shipped either frozen or at room temperature before DNA extraction.

The sequencing input was PBMCs or T cells enriched from blood (not recorded which). The clonotype originates from a woman aged 40 to 49 who had been exposed to COVID-19. The receptor chain draws on TRBV27 and TRBJ2-7; confidence is insufficient to name the D gene. The CDR3 protein is CASSLRPPRSYEQYV. The sequenced DNA: TGTGCCAGCAGTTTGAGGCCCCCCCGCAGCTACGAGCAGTACGTC.